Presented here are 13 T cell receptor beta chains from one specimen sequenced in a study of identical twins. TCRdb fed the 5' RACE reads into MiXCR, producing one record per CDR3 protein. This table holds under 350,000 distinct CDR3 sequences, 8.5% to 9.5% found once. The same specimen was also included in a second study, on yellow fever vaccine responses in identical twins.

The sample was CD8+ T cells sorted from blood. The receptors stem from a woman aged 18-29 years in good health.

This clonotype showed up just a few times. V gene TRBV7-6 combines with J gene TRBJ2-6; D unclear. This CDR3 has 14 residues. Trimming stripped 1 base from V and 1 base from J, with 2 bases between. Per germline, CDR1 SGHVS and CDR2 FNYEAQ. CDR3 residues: CASSLVSGANVLTF. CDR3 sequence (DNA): TGTGCCAGCAGCTTAGTTTCTGGGGCCAACGTCCTGACTTTC.

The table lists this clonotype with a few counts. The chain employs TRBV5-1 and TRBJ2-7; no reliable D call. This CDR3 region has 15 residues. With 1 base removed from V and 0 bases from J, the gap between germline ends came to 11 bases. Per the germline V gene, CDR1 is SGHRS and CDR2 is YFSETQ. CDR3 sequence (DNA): TGCGCCAGCAGCTTGCCTGAAAAGAGCTCCTACGAGCAGTACTTC. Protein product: CASSLPEKSSYEQYF.

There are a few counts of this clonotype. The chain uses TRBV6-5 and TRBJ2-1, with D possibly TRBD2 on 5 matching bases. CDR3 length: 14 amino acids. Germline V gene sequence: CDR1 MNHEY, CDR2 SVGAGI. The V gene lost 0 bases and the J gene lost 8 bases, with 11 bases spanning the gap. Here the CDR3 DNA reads TGTGCCAGCAGTTACTCGAGTGAGAGGGATGAGCAGTTCTTC. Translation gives CASSYSSERDEQFF.

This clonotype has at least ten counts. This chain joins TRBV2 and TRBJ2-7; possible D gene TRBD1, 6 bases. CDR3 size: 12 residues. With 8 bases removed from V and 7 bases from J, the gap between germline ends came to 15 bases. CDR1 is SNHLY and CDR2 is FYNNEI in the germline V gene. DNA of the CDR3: TGTGCCAGCCTCCCCACTACAGGGGAGCAGTACTTC. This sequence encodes CASLPTTGEQYF.

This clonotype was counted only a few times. CDR3 sequence (DNA): TGTGCCAGCTCACCACTGACAGGGGGCGGACGCAATGAGCAGTTCTTC. Residues: CASSPLTGGGRNEQFF. The gene calls are TRBV18 and TRBJ2-1, with 10 bases identical to TRBD1. The CDR3 runs to 16 residues. The germline CDR1 and CDR2 sequences are KGHSH and LQKENI. V gave up 1 base and J gave up 6 bases; unmatched junction bases: 6.

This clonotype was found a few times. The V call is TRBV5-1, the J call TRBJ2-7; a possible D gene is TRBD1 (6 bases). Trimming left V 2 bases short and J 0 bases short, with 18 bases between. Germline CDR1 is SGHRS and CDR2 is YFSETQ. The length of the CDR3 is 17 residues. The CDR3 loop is CASSLRPSGQLSYEQYF. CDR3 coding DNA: TGCGCCAGCAGCTTACGCCCCTCCGGACAGCTCTCCTACGAGCAGTACTTC.

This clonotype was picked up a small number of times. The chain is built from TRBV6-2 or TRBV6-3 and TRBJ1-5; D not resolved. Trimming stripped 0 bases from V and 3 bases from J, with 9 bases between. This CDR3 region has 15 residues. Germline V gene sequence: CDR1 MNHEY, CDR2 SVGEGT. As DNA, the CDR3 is TGTGCCAGCAGTTACTCCCCGGAATACAATCAGCCCCAGCATTTT. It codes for CASSYSPEYNQPQHF.

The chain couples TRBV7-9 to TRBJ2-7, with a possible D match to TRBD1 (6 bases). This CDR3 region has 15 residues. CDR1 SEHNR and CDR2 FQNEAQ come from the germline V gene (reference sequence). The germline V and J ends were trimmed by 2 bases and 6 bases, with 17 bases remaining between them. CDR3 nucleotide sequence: TGTGCCAGCAGCTTAAAATCCGACGTAGGGGGCGAGCAGTACTTC. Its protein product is CASSLKSDVGGEQYF.

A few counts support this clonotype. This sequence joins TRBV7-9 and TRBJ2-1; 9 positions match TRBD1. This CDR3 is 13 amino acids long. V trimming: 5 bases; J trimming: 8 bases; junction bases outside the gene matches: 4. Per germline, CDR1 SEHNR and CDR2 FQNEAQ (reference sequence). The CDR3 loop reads CASSPGQGHEQFF. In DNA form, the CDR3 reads TGTGCCAGCAGCCCGGGACAGGGCCATGAGCAGTTCTTC.

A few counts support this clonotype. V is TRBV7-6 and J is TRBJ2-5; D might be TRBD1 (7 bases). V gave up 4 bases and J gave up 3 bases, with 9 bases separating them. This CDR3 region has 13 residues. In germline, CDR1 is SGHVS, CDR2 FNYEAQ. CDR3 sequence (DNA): TGTGCCAGCAGCTCCAGGGGGGAAGAGACCCAGTACTTC. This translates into CASSSRGEETQYF.

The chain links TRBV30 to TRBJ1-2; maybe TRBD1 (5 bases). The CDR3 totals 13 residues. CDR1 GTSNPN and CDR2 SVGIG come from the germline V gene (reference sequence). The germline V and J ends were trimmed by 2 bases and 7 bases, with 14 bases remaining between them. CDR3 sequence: CAWSPLPGAGYTF. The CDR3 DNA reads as TGTGCCTGGAGTCCCCTTCCTGGGGCTGGCTACACCTTC.

CDR3 nucleotides: TGTGCCAGCAGCTTAGAGCCACCGGAGACCCAGTACTTC. As protein: CASSLEPPETQYF. V gene TRBV7-9 combines with J gene TRBJ2-5; D is ambiguous. Germline loops: CDR1 SEHNR, CDR2 FQNEAQ (reference sequence). V lost 1 base, J lost 5 bases, and 8 bases lay in between. The CDR3 length is 13 residues.

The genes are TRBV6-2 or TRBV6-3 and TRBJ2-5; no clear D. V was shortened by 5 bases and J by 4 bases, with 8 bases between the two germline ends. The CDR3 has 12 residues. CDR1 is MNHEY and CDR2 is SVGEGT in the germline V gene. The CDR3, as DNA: TGTGCCAGCAGTATAGACTCAGAGACCCAGTACTTC. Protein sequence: CASSIDSETQYF.